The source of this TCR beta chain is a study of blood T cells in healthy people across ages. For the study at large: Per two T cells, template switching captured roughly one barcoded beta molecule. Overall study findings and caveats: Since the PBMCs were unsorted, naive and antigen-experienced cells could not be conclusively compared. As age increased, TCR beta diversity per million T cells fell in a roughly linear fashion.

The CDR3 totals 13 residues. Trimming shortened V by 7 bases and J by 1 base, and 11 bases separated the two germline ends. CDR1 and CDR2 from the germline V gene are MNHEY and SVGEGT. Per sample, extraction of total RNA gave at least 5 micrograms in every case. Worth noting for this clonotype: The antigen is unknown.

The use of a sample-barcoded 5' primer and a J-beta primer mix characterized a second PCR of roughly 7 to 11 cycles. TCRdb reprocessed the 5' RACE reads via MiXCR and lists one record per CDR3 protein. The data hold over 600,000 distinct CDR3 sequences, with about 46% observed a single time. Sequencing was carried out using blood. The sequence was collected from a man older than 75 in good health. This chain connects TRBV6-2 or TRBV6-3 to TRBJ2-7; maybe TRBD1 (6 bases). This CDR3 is CASTDSTSYEQYF. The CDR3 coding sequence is TGTGCCAGCACGGACAGTACATCCTACGAGCAGTACTTC.